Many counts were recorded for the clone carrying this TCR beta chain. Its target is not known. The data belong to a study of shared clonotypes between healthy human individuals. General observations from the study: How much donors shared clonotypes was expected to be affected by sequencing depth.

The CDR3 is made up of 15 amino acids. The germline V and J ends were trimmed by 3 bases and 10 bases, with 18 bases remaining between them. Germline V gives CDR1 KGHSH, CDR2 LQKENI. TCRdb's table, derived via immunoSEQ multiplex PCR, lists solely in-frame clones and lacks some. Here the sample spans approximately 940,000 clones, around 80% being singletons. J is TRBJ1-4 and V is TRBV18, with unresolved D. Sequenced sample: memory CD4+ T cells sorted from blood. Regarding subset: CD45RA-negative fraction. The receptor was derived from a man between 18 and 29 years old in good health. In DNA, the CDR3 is TGTGCCAGCTCACCTAGAGGGAAAGTTGAGGGAAAACTGTTTTTT. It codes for CASSPRGKVEGKLFF.